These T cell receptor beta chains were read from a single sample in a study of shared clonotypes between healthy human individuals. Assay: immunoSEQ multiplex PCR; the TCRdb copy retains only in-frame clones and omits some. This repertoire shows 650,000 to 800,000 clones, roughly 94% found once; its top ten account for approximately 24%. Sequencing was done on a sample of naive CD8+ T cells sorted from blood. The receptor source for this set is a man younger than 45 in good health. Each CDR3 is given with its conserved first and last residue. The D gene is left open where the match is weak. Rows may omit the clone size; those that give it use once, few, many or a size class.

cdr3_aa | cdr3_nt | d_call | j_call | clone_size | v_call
CASSLLAGGTDTQYF | TGTGCTAGCAGCCTACTAGCGGGAGGCACAGATACGCAGTATTTT | TRBD2 | TRBJ2-3 | NA | TRBV7-7
CASSFPASGTGYEQYF | TGTGCCAGCAGCTTTCCGGCTAGCGGGACCGGCTACGAGCAGTACTTC | TRBD2 | TRBJ2-7 | NA | TRBV11-2
CASSSGQPSSYEQYF | TGTGCCAGCAGCTCGGGACAGCCAAGCTCCTACGAGCAGTACTTC | TRBD1 | TRBJ2-7 | NA | TRBV6-6
CASSPGSRQSKEKLFF | TGTGCCAGCAGCCCCGGATCCAGGCAGTCTAAGGAAAAACTGTTTTTT | NA | TRBJ1-4 | once | TRBV14
CASRAPGALNYGYTF | TGTGCCAGCAGGGCCCCGGGGGCCCTTAACTATGGCTACACCTTC | NA | TRBJ1-2 | NA | TRBV11-2
CASSQVIGPSYEQYF | TGCGCCAGCAGCCAAGTGATCGGGCCCTCCTACGAGCAGTACTTC | NA | TRBJ2-7 | NA | TRBV4-3
CASSYPGTEIYNEQFF | TGTGCCAGCAGCTACCCTGGGACAGAGATTTACAATGAGCAGTTCTTC | TRBD1 | TRBJ2-1 | NA | TRBV11-1
CASRPGGMDEQYF | TGTGCCAGCAGACCAGGGGGCATGGACGAGCAGTACTTC | TRBD1 | TRBJ2-7 | NA | TRBV27
CASSFLSSGRAMYNEQFF | TGTGCCAGCAGTTTCTTGTCTAGCGGGAGGGCAATGTACAATGAGCAGTTCTTC | TRBD2 | TRBJ2-1 | NA | TRBV27
CASSPGIPNEQFF | TGTGCCAGCAGTCCTGGTATTCCAAATGAGCAGTTCTTC | NA | TRBJ2-1 | NA | TRBV9
CASSVDPPSGVYNEQFF | TGTGCCAGCAGCGTAGACCCACCTAGCGGGGTCTACAATGAGCAGTTCTTC | TRBD2 | TRBJ2-1 | NA | TRBV9
CASSALRLSDQPQHF | TGTGCCAGCAGCGCCCTTAGGTTGTCTGATCAGCCCCAGCATTTT | NA | TRBJ1-5 | few | TRBV6-4
CASSSAEVGTQYF | TGTGCCAGTAGCTCCGCGGAAGTCGGGACCCAGTACTTC | NA | TRBJ2-5 | NA | TRBV19
CASSGLADYNEQFF | TGTGCCAGCAGTGGTCTAGCGGACTACAATGAGCAGTTCTTC | TRBD2 | TRBJ2-1 | NA | TRBV2
CASSLRSSSGANVLTF | TGTGCCAGCAGCTTAAGGTCAAGCTCTGGGGCCAACGTCCTGACTTTC | NA | TRBJ2-6 | NA | TRBV7-9
CASGSAGGGETQYF | TGTGCCAGCGGATCAGCGGGAGGAGGAGAGACCCAGTACTTC | TRBD2 | TRBJ2-5 | NA | TRBV6-1
CASSYGLDQPQHF | TGTGCCAGCAGTTACGGCTTAGATCAGCCCCAGCATTTT | NA | TRBJ1-5 | NA | TRBV6-5
CAWNMDSRSEAFF | TGTGCCTGGAATATGGACAGCCGTTCGGAAGCTTTCTTT | NA | TRBJ1-1 | NA | TRBV30
CASSVKDAGGWNTQYF | TGTGCCAGCAGCGTTAAGGATGCGGGAGGATGGAATACGCAGTATTTT | TRBD2 | TRBJ2-3 | NA | TRBV9
CASSLSSTDTQYF | TGTGCCAGCAGCTTGTCTAGCACAGATACGCAGTATTTT | NA | TRBJ2-3 | NA | TRBV7-9
CASSLSGQYSGNTIYF | TGTGCCAGCAGTTTATCGGGACAATACTCTGGAAACACCATATATTTT | NA | TRBJ1-3 | NA | TRBV27
CASRRRRVDQPQHF | TGTGCCAGCAGGAGACGGAGGGTGGATCAGCCCCAGCATTTT | NA | TRBJ1-5 | NA | TRBV6-5
CASGLTGELFF | TGTGCCAGCGGCCTCACCGGGGAGCTGTTTTTT | NA | TRBJ2-2 | NA | TRBV27
CASITGGPDRNEQFF | TGTGCCAGCATTACGGGGGGGCCGGATCGCAATGAGCAGTTCTTC | TRBD2 | TRBJ2-1 | NA | TRBV27
CASSSGQGSYEQYF | TGTGCCAGTAGTTCGGGACAGGGATCCTACGAGCAGTACTTC | TRBD1 | TRBJ2-7 | NA | TRBV19
CASSATRNTEAFF | TGCGCCAGCAGCGCTACAAGGAACACTGAAGCTTTCTTT | NA | TRBJ1-1 | NA | TRBV4-1
CASGASTDTQYF | TGTGCCAGCGGGGCGAGCACAGATACGCAGTATTTT | NA | TRBJ2-3 | NA | TRBV9
CASSYYQGDRINEQFF | TGTGCCAGCAGTTACTACCAGGGGGACAGAATTAATGAGCAGTTCTTC | TRBD1 | TRBJ2-1 | NA | TRBV6-6
CASSSGVETQYF | TGTGCCAGCAGCTCAGGGGTGGAGACCCAGTACTTC | NA | TRBJ2-5 | once | TRBV6-6
CASSWTAAGGQPQHF | TGTGCCAGCAGCTGGACAGCGGCGGGGGGGCAGCCCCAGCATTTT | NA | TRBJ1-5 | NA | TRBV28
CASSYGAAAGPGANVLTF | TGTGCCAGCAGTTACGGGGCGGCCGCAGGCCCTGGGGCCAACGTCCTGACTTTC | NA | TRBJ2-6 | NA | TRBV27
CASRTDRVIWGAEAFF | TGTGCCAGCAGGACAGACAGGGTGATTTGGGGCGCTGAAGCTTTCTTT | TRBD1 | TRBJ1-1 | NA | TRBV7-9
CASSVSSGTSNEQFF | TGTGCCAGTAGTGTATCCAGCGGGACTTCAAATGAGCAGTTCTTC | TRBD2 | TRBJ2-1 | NA | TRBV19
CASLLGAGNEQFF | TGTGCCAGTCTCCTTGGGGCAGGGAACGAGCAGTTCTTC | NA | TRBJ2-1 | NA | TRBV19
CASSPFQGWETQYF | TGTGCCAGCAGCCCATTCCAGGGGTGGGAGACCCAGTACTTC | NA | TRBJ2-5 | NA | TRBV28
CASSLGNGWELFF | TGTGCCAGCAGCTTAGGAAATGGGTGGGAGCTGTTTTTT | NA | TRBJ2-2 | NA | TRBV11-2
CASRDREGSGSVQDTQYF | TGTGCCAGCAGGGACAGAGAGGGTAGCGGGAGCGTTCAAGATACGCAGTATTTT | TRBD2 | TRBJ2-3 | once | TRBV28
CASSFAGANEQFF | TGTGCCAGCAGTTTTGCCGGGGCCAATGAGCAGTTCTTC | NA | TRBJ2-1 | NA | TRBV27
CASSQGVEQFF | TGCGCCAGCAGCCAAGGGGTTGAGCAGTTCTTC | NA | TRBJ2-1 | NA | TRBV4-3
CASSAGDSNYEQYF | TGTGCCAGCAGCGCGGGGGACAGCAACTACGAGCAGTACTTC | NA | TRBJ2-7 | NA | TRBV7-9
CASRLRRGGGEKLFF | TGTGCCAGCAGGCTTCGGCGAGGTGGAGGTGAAAAACTGTTTTTT | NA | TRBJ1-4 | NA | TRBV6-6
CASSLGRSYGTDTQYF | TGTGCCAGCAGCCTCGGTAGGTCGTATGGCACAGATACGCAGTATTTT | NA | TRBJ2-3 | NA | TRBV11-2
CASSLSPGPSYEQYF | TGTGCCAGCAGTTTATCTCCCGGTCCCTCCTACGAGCAGTACTTC | NA | TRBJ2-7 | NA | TRBV28
CASSRWPDTQYF | TGTGCCAGCAGCCGATGGCCAGATACGCAGTATTTT | NA | TRBJ2-3 | NA | TRBV6-1
CASRLAGGYTGELFF | TGTGCCAGCAGACTAGCGGGAGGATACACCGGGGAGCTGTTTTTT | TRBD2 | TRBJ2-2 | few | TRBV28
CASSFNVGGLSYEQYF | TGTGCCAGCAGTTTTAATGTCGGGGGTCTGTCCTACGAGCAGTACTTC | NA | TRBJ2-7 | NA | TRBV28